This T cell receptor beta chain appears in the sequencing data of a study of cytomegalovirus exposure and HLA in healthy donors. The PCR made use of 60 Vbeta and 13 Jbeta primers. Measured with immunoSEQ multiplex PCR; TCRdb has only the in-frame clones, and not every one. The sample holds approximately 190,000 clones, around 88% seen once. Study-wide findings and caveats: There was a cluster of highly shared sequence variants that was likely a sequencing artifact. Many donors shared some public TCRs, even though most TCR sequences were rare. Earlier analysis yielded a pattern in which most TCR beta V segments were productive about 87% or about 30% of the time. In vitro, a few CMV-associated chains proved specific for CMV antigens.

This CDR3 contains 14 residues. The germline V gene encodes CDR1 SGHRS and CDR2 YFSETQ. Trimming left V 2 bases short and J 10 bases short, with 13 bases between. Concerning this clone itself: What it recognizes is unknown.

The chain carries TRBV5-1 and TRBJ1-6; D perhaps matches TRBD1 (6 bases). Sequencing was done on a sample of PBMCs. This TCR was sampled from a man in his forties in good health and CMV-seropositive. CDR3 nucleotides: TGCGCCAGCAGCTTACAGGGTGATCGGTCACCCCTCCACTTT. Amino acids: CASSLQGDRSPLHF. The complete variable domain, with remaining parts taken from reference TRBV5-1 and TRBJ1-6, reads KAGVTQTPRYLIKTRGQQVTLSCSPISGHRSVSWYQQTPGQGLQFLFEYFSETQRNKGNFPGRFSGRQFSNSRSEMNVSTLELGDSALYLCASSLQGDRSPLHFGNGTRLTVT.